This T cell receptor beta chain was found in a study of T cells in Graves' hyperthyroidism and ophthalmopathy. This clonotype came up a few times. The antigen is unknown. Study-wide results and caveats: In blood, most of the thyroid clonotypes expanded above 0.001 were also present.

The TCR beta CDR3 regions underwent amplification using RNA transcripts as the source. The TCR CDR3 was amplified in a first-round RT-PCR using the HTBI primer set. One entry per CDR3 protein, called by TCRdb with MiXCR from the multiplex PCR reads. The sample records around 620,000 distinct CDR3 sequences, around 16% being singletons. In making diagnoses, clinical symptoms, serum thyroxine and TRAb, thyroid ultrasound and orbital computed tomography were all used. PBMCs stemmed from about 9.5 ml fresh peripheral blood. There are 14 residues in the CDR3. V was clipped by 1 base and J by 8 bases, with 14 bases between them. CDR1 is SEHNR, CDR2 FQNEAQ, per germline (reference sequence).

J is TRBJ1-1 and V is TRBV7-9, with D possibly being TRBD1 (5 bases). The sample was blood. This clonotype was sampled from a woman under 40 with Graves' hyperthyroidism. The CDR3, as DNA: TGTGCCAGCAGCTTAGACGGGGCCGGCGGCGAAGCTTTCTTT. It yields the protein CASSLDGAGGEAFF.